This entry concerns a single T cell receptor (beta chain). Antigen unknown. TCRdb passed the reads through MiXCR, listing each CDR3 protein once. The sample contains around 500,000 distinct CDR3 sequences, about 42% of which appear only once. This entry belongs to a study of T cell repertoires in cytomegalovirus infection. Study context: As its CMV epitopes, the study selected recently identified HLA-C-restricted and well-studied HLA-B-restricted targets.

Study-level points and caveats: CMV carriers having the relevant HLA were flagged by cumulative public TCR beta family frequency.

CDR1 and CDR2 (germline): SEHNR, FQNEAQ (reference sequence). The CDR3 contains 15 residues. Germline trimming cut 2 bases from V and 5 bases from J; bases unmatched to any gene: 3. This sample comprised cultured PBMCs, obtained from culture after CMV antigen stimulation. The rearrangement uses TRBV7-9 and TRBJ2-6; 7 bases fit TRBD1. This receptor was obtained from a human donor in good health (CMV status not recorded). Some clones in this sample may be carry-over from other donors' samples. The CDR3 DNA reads TGTGCCAGCAGCTTAACAGGGGTACGGGCCAACGTCCTGACTTTC. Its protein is CASSLTGVRANVLTF.